This T cell receptor (beta chain) stems from a study of blood T cell repertoires in COVID-19. At the level of the study: The samples span acute and convalescent COVID-19 from the United States, Italy and Spain. Sample material is recorded as cDNA or gDNA derived from T cells, B-cell-depleted T cells, or PBMCs.

The CDR3 is made up of 16 amino acids. With 6 bases removed from V and 4 bases from J, the gap between germline ends came to 18 bases. The germline V gene encodes CDR1 SNHLY and CDR2 FYNNEI. In the original processing: Reference gene primers were amplified, and this amplification served to estimate nucleated cell counts. The repertoire was sequenced with immunoSEQ multiplex PCR; TCRdb's copy has only in-frame clones and lacks some. The D gene and trimming were derived from the DNA, and the V and J assignments and clone size from that table. This sample has about 130,000 clones, with around 89% found just once.

Material: peripheral blood. The chain carries TRBV2 and TRBJ2-2; perhaps TRBD1 as D (7 bases). This receptor was taken from a man aged 50 or older with active or convalescent COVID-19. The CDR3 loop is CASRPRGGGGTGELFF. For the CDR3, the DNA is TGTGCCAGCAGACCCAGAGGAGGGGGCGGCACCGGGGAGCTGTTTTTT.